This T cell receptor (beta chain) was observed in a study of blood T cell repertoires in COVID-19. At the level of the study: Sample material is recorded as cDNA or gDNA derived from T cells, B-cell-depleted T cells, or PBMCs.

Authors' processing steps: Researchers report that nucleated cell counts were estimated from reference gene primer amplification. The repertoire was sequenced with immunoSEQ multiplex PCR; TCRdb's copy has only in-frame clones and lacks some. The DNA gave D and trimming, while V, J and clone size come from that table. The sample lists some 300,000 clones; more than 80% were seen once. Sequences were obtained from peripheral blood. The sequence was collected from a woman between 45 and 65 years old with COVID-19, enrolled during active disease.

CDR3 region: CASSQGDEQFF. CDR3 in DNA: TGTGCCAGCAGCCAAGGCGATGAGCAGTTCTTC. V and J are TRBV3-1 (or the pseudogene TRBV3-2) and TRBJ2-1, with D uncertain. The CDR3 sequence is 11 residues long. The V gene's germline CDR1 is LGHDT and CDR2 YNNKEL (reference sequence). Trimming stripped 1 base from V and 8 bases from J, with 3 bases between.